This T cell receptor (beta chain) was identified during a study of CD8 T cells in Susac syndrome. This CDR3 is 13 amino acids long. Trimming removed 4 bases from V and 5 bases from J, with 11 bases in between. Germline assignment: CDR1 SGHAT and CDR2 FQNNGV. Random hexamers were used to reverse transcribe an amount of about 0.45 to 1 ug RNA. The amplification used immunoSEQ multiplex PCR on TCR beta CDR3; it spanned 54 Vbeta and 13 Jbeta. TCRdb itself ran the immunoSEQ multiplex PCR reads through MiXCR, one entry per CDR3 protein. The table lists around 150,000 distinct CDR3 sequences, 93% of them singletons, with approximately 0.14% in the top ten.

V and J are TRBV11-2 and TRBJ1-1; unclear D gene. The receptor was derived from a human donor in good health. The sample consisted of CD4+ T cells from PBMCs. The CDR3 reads CASSSAAGTEAFF. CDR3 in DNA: TGTGCCAGCAGCTCCGCCGCGGGAACTGAAGCTTTCTTT.